This TCR beta chain was observed in a study of blood T cell repertoires in COVID-19. TCRdb's copy holds only in-frame clones and misses some; the assay was immunoSEQ multiplex PCR. Of around 53,000 clones in the sample, approximately 87% were seen once. CDR1 and CDR2 (germline): LNHDA, SQIVND (reference sequence). The length of the CDR3 is 11 residues. V was pared by 5 bases and J by 4 bases, with 5 bases between. Enrolled during active infection, Seattle patients were then followed longitudinally. The clonotype originates from a woman aged 55 to 70 with COVID-19, enrolled during active disease. The V and J genes are TRBV19 and TRBJ1-1; no definite D call. The sample was peripheral blood. The CDR3 is CASSFRTEAFF. The CDR3 DNA follows: TGTGCCAGTAGTTTTCGCACTGAAGCTTTCTTT. Drawing the rest from reference TRBV19 and TRBJ1-1, the complete variable domain is DGGITQSPKYLFRKEGQNVTLSCEQNLNHDAMYWYRQDPGQGLRLIYYSQIVNDFQKGDIAEGYSVSREKKESFPLTVTSAQKNPTAFYLCASSFRTEAFFGQGTRLTVV.